One sample yielded the 10 T cell receptor beta chains listed below, sequenced in a study of blood T cell repertoires in COVID-19. Assay: immunoSEQ multiplex PCR; the TCRdb copy retains only in-frame clones and omits some. Here the sample spans approximately 75,000 clones, about 74% being singletons. Source material: peripheral blood. All receptors come from a human donor with acute or convalescent COVID-19. The donor label of this sample is uncertain.

The chain recombines TRBV6-2 or TRBV6-3 with TRBJ1-2; TRBD1 aligns across 7 bases. The J segment lost 3 bases and the V segment lost 2 bases, leaving 9 bases of the junction unmatched. CDR1 MNHEY and CDR2 SVGEGT come from the germline V gene. There are 16 residues in the CDR3. The CDR3 DNA sequence: TGTGCCAGCAGTTACACGGAACAGGGGTTCTACTATGGCTACACCTTC. It yields the protein CASSYTEQGFYYGYTF.

V usage is TRBV2 and J usage is TRBJ2-2; D gene uncertain. V dropped 6 bases and J dropped 1 base, with 6 bases sitting between them. This CDR3 has 13 residues. Germline V gene lookup returns CDR1 SNHLY and CDR2 FYNNEI. Here the CDR3 DNA reads TGTGCCAGCAGCTTTATGAACACCGGGGAGCTGTTTTTT. Translation gives CASSFMNTGELFF.

The chain is built from TRBV7-9 and TRBJ2-1; 9 bases match TRBD1. CDR1 is SEHNR, CDR2 FQNEAQ, per germline (reference sequence). Germline trimming cut 5 bases from V and 6 bases from J; bases unmatched to any gene: 11. There are 16 residues in the CDR3. The CDR3, as DNA: TGTGCCAGCAGCCCCTTCCCGGGACAGGGTGTCAATGAGCAGTTCTTC. This encodes CASSPFPGQGVNEQFF.

The CDR3 loop is CSASYAGGLYEQYF. The CDR3 DNA follows: TGCAGTGCTAGTTATGCGGGAGGTCTCTACGAGCAGTACTTC. The chain links TRBV20-1 to TRBJ2-7; 8 bases fit TRBD2. J gave up 3 bases and V 3 bases, and 7 bases lay outside the gene matches. This CDR3 has 14 residues. Germline CDR1 and CDR2: DFQATT and SNEGSKA (reference sequence).

The rearrangement joins TRBV7-6 to TRBJ2-1; TRBD1 might be the D (7 bases). The CDR3 length is 19 residues. Germline lookup yields CDR1 SGHVS and CDR2 FNYEAQ. V was cut by 3 bases and J by 8 bases, with 29 bases left in between. CDR3: CASSFRPGGREIALDEQFF. Written as DNA, the CDR3 is TGTGCCAGCAGCTTCCGACCAGGGGGGCGGGAAATAGCGCTCGATGAGCAGTTCTTC.

The chain uses TRBV7-2 and TRBJ1-2, with TRBD1 matching over 7 bases. The J segment lost 7 bases and the V segment lost 5 bases, leaving 10 bases of the junction unmatched. Germline lookup yields CDR1 SGHTA and CDR2 FQGNSA. This CDR3 comprises 14 residues. In DNA, the CDR3 is TGTGCCAGCAGCATCGACAGGGCCCTCGGTGGCTACACCTTC. Protein sequence: CASSIDRALGGYTF.

This chain links TRBV4-3 with TRBJ1-1; 8 nucleotides match TRBD1. The V and J ends lost 5 bases and 5 bases, in that order; junction bases with no gene match: 4. The germline CDR1 and CDR2 sequences are LGHNA and YSLEER. This CDR3 has 13 residues. Written as DNA, the CDR3 is TGCGCCAGCAGCGCAGGGGGCTGGACTGAAGCTTTCTTT. Its protein is CASSAGGWTEAFF.

V is TRBV21-1 and J is TRBJ2-5; the table's D call of TRBD1 was not tested on the DNA. TRBV21-1 is labeled a pseudogene. The CDR3 runs 15 residues. CDR3 sequence (DNA): TGTGCCAGCAGCCCCGGGACAGGTGAGAAAGAGACCCAGTACTTC. As protein: CASSPGTGEKETQYF.

The rearrangement links TRBV15 to TRBJ2-5; TRBD2 matches at 14 bases. The trim removed 4 bases at V and 5 bases at J, leaving 12 bases unmatched. Germline values: CDR1 LNHNV, CDR2 YYDKDF (reference sequence). The CDR3 is 18 residues long. This CDR3 is CATSKGLLGTSGGETQYF. The CDR3 nucleotides are TGTGCCACCAGCAAAGGCTTACTTGGGACTAGCGGGGGTGAGACCCAGTACTTC.

The chain couples TRBV5-8 to TRBJ1-4; weak D call: TRBD1 (5 bases). The CDR3 spans 16 residues. V lost 1 base to trimming and J lost 0 bases, with 10 bases between them. Germline lookup yields CDR1 SGHTS and CDR2 YDEGEE. The CDR3 DNA follows: TGTGCCAGCAGCTTGAGGGGCGATGCAACTAATGAAAAACTGTTTTTT. Translated: CASSLRGDATNEKLFF.